This TCR beta chain was recorded in a study of T-cell memory formation after mild COVID-19. Study-wide results and limits: Whereas later expanders leaned CD4+, clones contracting day 15 to 85 showed a balanced CD4/CD8 makeup.

This clonotype appeared a few times. The antigen remains unidentified. TCRdb fed the 5' RACE reads into MiXCR, producing one record per CDR3 protein. The table includes about 140,000 distinct CDR3 sequences, 13% to 15% detected once. The germline V gene has CDR1 SGDLS and CDR2 YYNGEE. Between the trimmed V and J ends, which lost 0 bases and 4 bases, there was a span of 12 bases. The CDR3 is 15 residues long. The origin of this receptor is an adult woman who had mild COVID-19 (a few samples of this study predate the infection). Cell type and time point are not known. Sample: PBMCs or a T cell subset sorted from them (not recorded which). This chain links TRBV9 with TRBJ2-3, with D unresolved. The CDR3 nucleotides are TGTGCCAGCAGCGTAGAGGTGGGTGGTCCAGATACGCAGTATTTT. It yields the protein CASSVEVGGPDTQYF.